This T cell receptor beta chain was captured by sequencing in a study of siplizumab effects on memory and regulatory T cells. Study observations and caveats: Reactions containing siplizumab showed mappable alloreactive CD4+ clones averaging 68.8% Treg-derived, versus 25% to 30% in controls. In the presence of siplizumab, alloreactive sequences traceable to unstimulated CD4+ memory cells were significantly reduced.

The CDR3 length is 15 residues. The V and J ends lost 0 bases and 4 bases, in that order; junction bases with no gene match: 6. Looked up from germline, CDR1 is PRHDT and CDR2 is FYEKMQ (reference sequence). In regard to this clone: As yet, its antigen is unknown.

TCRdb's copy holds only in-frame clones and misses some; the assay was immunoSEQ multiplex PCR. Of 55,000 to 65,000 clones in the sample, 95% to 98% were seen once. The TCR originated in a human donor in good health. The sample taken for sequencing was naive CD8+ T cells sorted from blood. The chain has TRBV13 and TRBJ2-7, with 7 bases identical to TRBD2. CDR3 protein: CASSLGSAGAYEQYF. In DNA, the CDR3 is TGTGCCAGCAGCTTAGGGTCTGCGGGAGCGTACGAGCAGTACTTC. Supplemented by reference TRBV13 and TRBJ2-7, the full variable domain reads AAGVIQSPRHLIKEKRETATLKCYPIPRHDTVYWYQQGPGQDPQFLISFYEKMQSDKGSIPDRFSAQQFSDYHSELNMSSLELGDSALYFCASSLGSAGAYEQYFGPGTRLTVT.